These 4 T cell receptor beta chains were all obtained from the same sample, sequenced in a study of vaccination effects on CD4 cells after COVID-19. The table came from immunoSEQ multiplex PCR; TCRdb's copy has only in-frame clones and leaves some out. The table records fewer than 70,000 clones, about four fifths of them present only once. For these receptors, no antigen is known. Before sequencing took place, the ViraFEST assay used viral peptide pools to expand antigen-specific CD4+ T cells. Culture proceeded for 9 to 11 days, and CD4+ T cells were then isolated. According to the study, vaccine recipients showed no prior SARS-CoV-2 infection and negative nucleocapsid antibodies. The sample here was CD4+ T cells from PBMCs cultured with SARS-CoV-2 spike peptides, taken before COVID-19 vaccination. The receptors here all came from a human donor who received a COVID-19 vaccine.

This chain uses TRBV24-1 with TRBJ2-3; D is tentatively TRBD1 or TRBD2 (5 bases each). The V end was cut by 3 bases, the J end by 0 bases, with 12 bases between. The CDR3 is 16 amino acids. CDR1 is KGHDR and CDR2 is SFDVKD in the germline V gene. The chain's CDR3 is CATSDPGTVSTDTQYF. The CDR3 DNA reads as TGTGCCACCAGTGATCCTGGGACCGTAAGCACAGATACGCAGTATTTT.

The gene calls are TRBV5-6 and TRBJ1-1, with TRBD1 as a possible D gene (5 bases). The germline gives CDR1 SGHDT, CDR2 YYEEEE. The CDR3 is made up of 12 amino acids. Trimming cost V 0 bases and J 11 bases, with 11 bases left between them. CDR3 amino acids: CASSLGQLTAFF. For the CDR3, the DNA is TGTGCCAGCAGCTTGGGACAGCTTACGGCTTTCTTT.

The chain links TRBV7-9 to TRBJ2-5; either TRBD1 or TRBD2 may fit D (5 bases each). V lost 5 bases and J 1 base, leaving 11 bases between the germline ends. Germline V gene sequence: CDR1 SEHNR, CDR2 FQNEAQ (reference sequence). The CDR3 is 14 residues long. The CDR3 DNA sequence: TGTGCCAGCAGCCCGGGACGATCCCAAGAGACCCAGTACTTC. Protein: CASSPGRSQETQYF.

This clone appeared a few times. The rearrangement joins TRBV7-9 to TRBJ1-6; no reliable D call. With 2 bases removed from V and 11 bases from J, the gap between germline ends came to 7 bases. CDR3 length: 12 amino acids. Germline lookup yields CDR1 SEHNR and CDR2 FQNEAQ (reference sequence). CDR3 sequence reads: CASSLFGTPLHF. The CDR3, as DNA: TGTGCCAGCAGCTTATTTGGTACACCCCTCCACTTT.